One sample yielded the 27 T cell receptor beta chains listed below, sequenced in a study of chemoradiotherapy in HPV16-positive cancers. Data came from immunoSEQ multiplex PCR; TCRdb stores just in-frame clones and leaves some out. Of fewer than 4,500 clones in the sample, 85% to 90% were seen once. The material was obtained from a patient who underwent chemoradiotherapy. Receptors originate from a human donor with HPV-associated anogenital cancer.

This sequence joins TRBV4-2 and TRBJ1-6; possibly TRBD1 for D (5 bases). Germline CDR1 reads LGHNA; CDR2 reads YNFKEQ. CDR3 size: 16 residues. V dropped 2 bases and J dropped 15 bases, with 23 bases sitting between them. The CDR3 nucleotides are TGTGCCAGCAGCCAACCAGTTGGGGCCGAGACTCCTTTCCTCCACTTT. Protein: CASSQPVGAETPFLHF.

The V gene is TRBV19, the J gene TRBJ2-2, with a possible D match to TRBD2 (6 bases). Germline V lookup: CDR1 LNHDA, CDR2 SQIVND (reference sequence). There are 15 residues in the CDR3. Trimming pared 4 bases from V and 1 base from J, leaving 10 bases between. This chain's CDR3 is CASSKTAGNTGELFF. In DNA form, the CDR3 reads TGTGCCAGTAGTAAGACAGCGGGGAACACCGGGGAGCTGTTTTTT.

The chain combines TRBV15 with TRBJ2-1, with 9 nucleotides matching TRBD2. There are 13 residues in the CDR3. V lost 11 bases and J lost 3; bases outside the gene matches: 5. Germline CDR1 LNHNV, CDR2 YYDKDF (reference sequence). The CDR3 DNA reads TGTGCCGCGCGGCGGGGGGGCTACAATGAGCAGTTCTTC. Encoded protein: CAARRGGYNEQFF.

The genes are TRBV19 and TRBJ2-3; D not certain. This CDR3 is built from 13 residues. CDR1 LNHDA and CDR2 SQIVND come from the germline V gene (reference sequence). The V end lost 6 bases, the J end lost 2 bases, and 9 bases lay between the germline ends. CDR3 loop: CASRDFLTDTQYF. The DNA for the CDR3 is TGTGCCAGTAGAGACTTTCTCACAGATACGCAGTATTTT.

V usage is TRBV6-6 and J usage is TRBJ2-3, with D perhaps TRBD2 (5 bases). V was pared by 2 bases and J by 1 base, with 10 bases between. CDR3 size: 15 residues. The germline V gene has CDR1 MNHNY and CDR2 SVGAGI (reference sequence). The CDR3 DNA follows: TGTGCCAGCAGTTACATGGAGGTCGGCACAGATACGCAGTATTTT. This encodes CASSYMEVGTDTQYF.

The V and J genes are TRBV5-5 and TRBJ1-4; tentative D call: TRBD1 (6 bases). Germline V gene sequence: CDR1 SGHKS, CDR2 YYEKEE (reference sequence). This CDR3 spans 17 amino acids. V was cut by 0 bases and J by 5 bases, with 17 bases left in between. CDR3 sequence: CASSLGGLGSPNEKLFF. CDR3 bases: TGTGCCAGCAGCTTGGGGGGGCTGGGCAGTCCGAATGAAAAACTGTTTTTT.

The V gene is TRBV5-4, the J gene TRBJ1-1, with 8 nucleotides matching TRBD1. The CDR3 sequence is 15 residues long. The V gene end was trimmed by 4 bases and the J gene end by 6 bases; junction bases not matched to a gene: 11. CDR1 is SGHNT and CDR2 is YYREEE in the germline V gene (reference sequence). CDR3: CASSPRTGTFAEAFF. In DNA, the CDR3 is TGTGCCAGCAGCCCCCGGACAGGGACGTTCGCTGAAGCTTTCTTT.

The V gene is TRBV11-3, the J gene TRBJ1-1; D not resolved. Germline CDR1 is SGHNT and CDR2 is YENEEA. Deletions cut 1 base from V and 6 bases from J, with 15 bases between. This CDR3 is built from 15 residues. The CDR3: CASSLGLGRQPEAFF. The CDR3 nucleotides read TGTGCCAGCAGCTTAGGGTTAGGACGCCAACCTGAAGCTTTCTTT. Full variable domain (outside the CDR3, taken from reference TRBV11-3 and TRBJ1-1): EAGVVQSPRYKIIEKKQPVAFWCNPISGHNTLYWYLQNLGQGPELLIRYENEEAVDDSQLPKDRFSAERLKGVDSTLKIQPAELGDSAVYLCASSLGLGRQPEAFFGQGTRLTVV.

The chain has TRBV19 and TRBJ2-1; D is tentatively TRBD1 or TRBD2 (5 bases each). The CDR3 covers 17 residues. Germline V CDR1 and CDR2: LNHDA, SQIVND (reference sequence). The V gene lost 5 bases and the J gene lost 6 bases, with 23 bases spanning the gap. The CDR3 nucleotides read TGTGCCAGTAGTCCTCCCAAAAACCTGGGGGTTCTCAATGAGCAGTTCTTC. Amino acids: CASSPPKNLGVLNEQFF.

The CDR3 coding sequence is TGTGCCAGCAGCTTGGACCAGGGGACTGAAGCTTTCTTT. It codes for CASSLDQGTEAFF. The rearrangement uses TRBV11-1 and TRBJ1-1, with TRBD1 as a possible D gene (6 bases). The CDR3 is 13 residues long. Between the trimmed V and J ends, which lost 3 bases and 5 bases, there was a span of 10 bases. The germline gives CDR1 SGHAT, CDR2 FQDESV (reference sequence).

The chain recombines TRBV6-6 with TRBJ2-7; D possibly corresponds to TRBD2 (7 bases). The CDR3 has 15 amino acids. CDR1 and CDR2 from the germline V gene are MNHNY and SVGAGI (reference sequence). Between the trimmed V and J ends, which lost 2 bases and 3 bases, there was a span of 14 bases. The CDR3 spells CASSYLGGVVYEQYF. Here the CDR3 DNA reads TGTGCCAGCAGTTACCTAGGGGGGGTGGTCTACGAGCAGTACTTC.

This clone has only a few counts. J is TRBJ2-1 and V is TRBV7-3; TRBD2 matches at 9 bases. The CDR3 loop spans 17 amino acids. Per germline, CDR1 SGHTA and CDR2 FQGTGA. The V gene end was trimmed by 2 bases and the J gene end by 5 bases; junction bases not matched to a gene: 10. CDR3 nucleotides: TGTGCCAGCAGCTTACGGCCCGCGGGGGGGCCCAACAATGAGCAGTTCTTC. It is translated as CASSLRPAGGPNNEQFF.

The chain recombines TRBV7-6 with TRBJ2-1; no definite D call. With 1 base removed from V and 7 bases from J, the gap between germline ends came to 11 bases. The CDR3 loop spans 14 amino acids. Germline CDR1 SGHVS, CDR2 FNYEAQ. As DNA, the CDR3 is TGTGCCAGCAGCTTAGACACGAGAGGAAATGAGCAGTTCTTC. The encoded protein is CASSLDTRGNEQFF.

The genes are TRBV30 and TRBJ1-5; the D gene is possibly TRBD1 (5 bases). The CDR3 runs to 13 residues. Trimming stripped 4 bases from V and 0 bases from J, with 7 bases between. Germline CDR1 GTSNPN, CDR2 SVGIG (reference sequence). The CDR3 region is CAWTTGSNQPQHF. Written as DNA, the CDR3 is TGTGCCTGGACCACAGGTAGCAATCAGCCCCAGCATTTT.

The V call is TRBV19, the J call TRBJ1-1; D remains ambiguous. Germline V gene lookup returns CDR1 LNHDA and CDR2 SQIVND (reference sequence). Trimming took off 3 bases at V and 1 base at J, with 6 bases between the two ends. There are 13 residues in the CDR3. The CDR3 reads CASSIRANTEAFF. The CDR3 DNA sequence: TGTGCCAGTAGTATCCGGGCGAACACTGAAGCTTTCTTT.

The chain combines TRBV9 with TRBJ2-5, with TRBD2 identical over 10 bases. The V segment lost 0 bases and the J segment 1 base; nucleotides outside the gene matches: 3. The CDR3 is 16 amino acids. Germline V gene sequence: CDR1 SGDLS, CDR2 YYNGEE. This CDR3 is CASSVGAGGSQETQYF. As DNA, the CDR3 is TGTGCCAGCAGCGTAGGAGCGGGGGGGTCCCAAGAGACCCAGTACTTC.

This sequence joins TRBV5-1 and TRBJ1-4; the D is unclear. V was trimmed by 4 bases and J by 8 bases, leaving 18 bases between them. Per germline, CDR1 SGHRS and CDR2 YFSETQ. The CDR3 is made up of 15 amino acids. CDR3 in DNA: TGCGCCAGCAGCCCCCAGACCGGTATGGGGGAAAAACTGTTTTTT. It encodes CASSPQTGMGEKLFF.

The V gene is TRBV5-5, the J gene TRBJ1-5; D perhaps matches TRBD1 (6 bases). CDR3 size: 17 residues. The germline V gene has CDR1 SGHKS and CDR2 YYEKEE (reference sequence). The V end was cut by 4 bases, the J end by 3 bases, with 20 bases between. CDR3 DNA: TGTGCCAGCAGCGTGGGCACGGGACACCAGGACAATCAGCCCCAGCATTTT. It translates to CASSVGTGHQDNQPQHF.

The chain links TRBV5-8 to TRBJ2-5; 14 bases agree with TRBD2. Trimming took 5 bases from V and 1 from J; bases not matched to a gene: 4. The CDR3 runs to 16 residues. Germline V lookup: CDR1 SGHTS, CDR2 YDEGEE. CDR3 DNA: TGTGCCAGCAGGCGAGGGACTAGCGGGGGCCAAGAGACCCAGTACTTC. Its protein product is CASRRGTSGGQETQYF.

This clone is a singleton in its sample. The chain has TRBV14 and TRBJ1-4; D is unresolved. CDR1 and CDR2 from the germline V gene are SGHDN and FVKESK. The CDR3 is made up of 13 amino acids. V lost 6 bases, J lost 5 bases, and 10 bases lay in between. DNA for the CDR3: TGTGCCAGCAGTCTTGGACCCAATGAAAAACTGTTTTTT. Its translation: CASSLGPNEKLFF.

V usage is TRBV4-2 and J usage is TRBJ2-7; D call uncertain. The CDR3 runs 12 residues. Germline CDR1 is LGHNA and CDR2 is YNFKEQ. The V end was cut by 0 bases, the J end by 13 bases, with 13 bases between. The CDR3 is CASSQDRNSRYF. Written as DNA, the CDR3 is TGTGCCAGCAGCCAAGATCGAAATAGCCGCTACTTC.

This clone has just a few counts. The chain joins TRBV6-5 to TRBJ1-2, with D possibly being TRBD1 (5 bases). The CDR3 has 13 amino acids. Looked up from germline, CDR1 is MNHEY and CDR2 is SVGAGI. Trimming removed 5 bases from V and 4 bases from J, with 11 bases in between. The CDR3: CASSITGLYGYTF. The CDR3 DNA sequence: TGTGCCAGCAGTATTACAGGTCTCTATGGCTACACCTTC.

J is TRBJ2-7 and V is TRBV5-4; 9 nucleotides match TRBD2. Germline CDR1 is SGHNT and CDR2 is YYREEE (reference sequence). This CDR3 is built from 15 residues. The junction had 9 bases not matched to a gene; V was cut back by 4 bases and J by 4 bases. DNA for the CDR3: TGTGCCAGCAGCCCAGCGGGGGGCGCGTTGTACGAGCAGTACTTC. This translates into CASSPAGGALYEQYF.

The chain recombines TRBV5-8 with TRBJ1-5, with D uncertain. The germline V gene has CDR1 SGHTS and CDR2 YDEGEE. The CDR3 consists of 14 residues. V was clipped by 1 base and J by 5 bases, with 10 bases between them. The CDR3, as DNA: TGTGCCAGCAGCTTGTCGAGCGGGTATCAGCCCCAGCATTTT. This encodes CASSLSSGYQPQHF.

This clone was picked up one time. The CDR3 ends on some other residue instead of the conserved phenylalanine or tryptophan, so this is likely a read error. CDR3: CASLRGRIAEAFL. The CDR3 nucleotides are TGTGCCAGTCTCAGGGGGCGTATCGCTGAAGCTTTCCTT. The chain is built from TRBV28 and TRBJ1-1, with 8 bases aligning to TRBD1. The germline CDR1 and CDR2 sequences are MDHEN and SYDVKM. V lost 9 bases to trimming and J lost 6 bases; unmatched junction nucleotides: 9. This CDR3 region has 13 residues.

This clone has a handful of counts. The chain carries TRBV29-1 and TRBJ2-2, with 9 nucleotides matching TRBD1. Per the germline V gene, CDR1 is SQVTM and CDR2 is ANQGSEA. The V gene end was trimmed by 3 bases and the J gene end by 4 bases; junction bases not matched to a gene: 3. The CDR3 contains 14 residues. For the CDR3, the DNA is TGCAGCGTTGAGGGACAGGGTGGCACCGGGGAGCTGTTTTTT. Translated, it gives CSVEGQGGTGELFF.

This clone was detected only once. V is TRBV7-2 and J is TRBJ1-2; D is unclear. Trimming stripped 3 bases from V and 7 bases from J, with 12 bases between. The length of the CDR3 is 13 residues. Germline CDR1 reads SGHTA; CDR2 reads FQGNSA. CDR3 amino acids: CASSFLRFGGYTF. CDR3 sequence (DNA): TGTGCCAGCAGCTTTTTAAGGTTTGGTGGCTACACCTTC. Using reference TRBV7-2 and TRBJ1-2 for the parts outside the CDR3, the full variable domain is GAGVSQSPSNKVTEKGKDVELRCDPISGHTALYWYRQSLGQGLEFLIYFQGNSAPDKSGLPSDRFSAERTGGSVSTLTIQRTQQEDSAVYLCASSFLRFGGYTFGSGTRLTVV.